The sequence of this T cell receptor (beta chain) was determined in a study of shared clonotypes between healthy human individuals. Study context: Donors had three CD4 naive, three CD4 memory, two CD8 naive and one CD8 memory plate apiece. General study results and limits: The rarefaction results pointed to incomplete sorted-subset sequencing despite large depth.

At a deep level, the assay was run. The sorted-subset replicate PCRs were given about 200 ng DNA, which is about 30,000 T cell genomes. Clones were read by immunoSEQ multiplex PCR, and TCRdb kept only the in-frame ones, dropping some. The sample has about 95,000 clones, under 80% seen once. As regards this clone: Its antigen is undetermined.

V was shortened by 5 bases and J by 2 bases, with 16 bases between the two germline ends. This CDR3 contains 15 residues. Germline V gives CDR1 LNHDA, CDR2 SQIVND (reference sequence). This sequence originates from a man in his thirties or forties in good health. The specimen sequenced was memory CD8+ T cells sorted from blood. This sample's subset: CD45RO+ cells pooled with CCR7-negative TemRA cells. The rearrangement links TRBV19 to TRBJ2-7, with D perhaps TRBD1 or TRBD2 (5 bases each). The CDR3 DNA follows: TGTGCCAGTAGTGGGGACGTCAGGGATCCCTACGAGCAGTACTTC. Translation: CASSGDVRDPYEQYF.